This section outlines one T cell receptor (beta chain) sequence together with its context. It lacks a known antigen. Base qualities are not at hand, and no much larger clone is one base apart. The cohort comprised under 700 healthy bone marrow donors. At the time of sampling, all cohort members were nominally healthy, though unrecorded immune exposures were likely present. The donor tested CMV seronegative and was one of the 352 seronegative cohort members. Every donor gave a peripheral blood sample, and the peripheral blood mononuclear cells from that sample were used for TCR beta sequencing. Genomic DNA extraction from the blood cell samples was performed with the Qiagen DNeasy Blood Extraction Kit. The data belong to a study of cytomegalovirus exposure and HLA in healthy donors (dated by TCRdb to about 2017). As for the study more broadly: An earlier analysis of some 500 of the donors reported approximately 300 Gb of sequence data and roughly 100 million unique TCR beta sequences from about 200 million T cells. An early release that covered roughly 600 HLA-typed donors contained around 300 gigabases of sequencing data and tens of millions of unique TCR sequences. Among the 398 genotyped donors, around 81% belonged to the genetic ancestry cluster associated with self-reported Caucasian donors. The study aimed to test whether cataloging public T cell receptors could reveal signatures of past pathogen exposure. The study profiled the T cell repertoires of about 720 subjects by immunosequencing and related them to cytomegalovirus serostatus. A separate validation cohort of roughly 110 different subjects was used in addition to the 666-subject first cohort. The study combined high-throughput TCR immunosequencing, statistical association of individual TCRs with disease status, and machine learning to predict cytomegalovirus infection status. A later analysis re-analyzed previously published TCR beta repertoires from 500 to 700 donors and added high-resolution HLA genotyping to study TCR occurrence patterns. Rather than drawing on any new phenotypic data, the later analysis identified candidate immune exposures from TCR beta sequences and the way those sequences occurred across donors. To decide whether each TCR beta V gene segment behaved as functional or pseudogenic, an earlier analysis of 587 of the donors relied on high-throughput TCR beta sequencing. Alongside the repertoire data, information on donor age, sex, ethnicity and CMV serostatus was compiled. A later genetic analysis used genome-wide SNP genotypes for about 65% of the roughly 700 donors, treating that subset as a discovery cohort. All discovery cohort repertoires had been generated on a single sequencing platform. Both class I and class II loci were covered by HLA typing, at four-digit resolution. The number of typed donors differed by locus: about 629-640 for A, B, C, DRB1 and DQB1; approximately 520 for DQA1; approximately 600 for DPA1; and about 450 for DPB1. Five DR-DQ haplotypes were handled as single units for association and clustering, since linkage in the cohort was strong. Across around 400 genotyped donors of the cohort, an average of approximately 240,000 unique TCR beta nucleotide sequences per donor were sequenced, and roughly 18% of those sequences were non-productive. General study outcomes and caveats: Correlated functional status among segregating V segments might reflect linkage disequilibrium, but an unknown experimental factor could not be ruled out. In both the original and validation cohorts, the classifier was reported to diagnose cytomegalovirus status with high specificity and sensitivity. Because the 87-base-pair reads could not distinguish some IMGT-functional V segments, including TRBV6-2 and TRBV6-3, those segments were excluded. At a false discovery rate of 0.05, a later analysis linked under 20,000 TCR beta sequences to specific HLA alleles. Broadly in line with IMGT annotations, most TCR beta V segments showed up in productive rearrangements about 87% or about 30% of the time in an earlier analysis of approximately 600 of the donors. According to the authors, the approach could potentially be generalized to other disease states and immunological phenotypes. This cohort had only TCR beta chains sequenced, and the lack of alpha or paired-chain data limited which features could be detected. Presence/absence analyses assumed roughly uniform sequencing depth across donors, an assumption that may not hold. A total of about 180 TCR beta chains were listed by the study as associated with cytomegalovirus. V-gene and J-gene trimming of TCR beta chains was associated with a missense DCLRE1C variant in a later genetic analysis, and the association was replicated in an independent cohort. Compared with the approximately 720-donor mean, donors in an Asian-associated ancestry cluster had fewer N-insertions in productive TCRs, according to a later genetic analysis. A few of the identified cytomegalovirus-associated TCR beta chains were confirmed in vitro to be specific for cytomegalovirus antigens. Immune exposure information for the cohort was limited to CMV serostatus. When HLA alleles, especially DR and DQ, strongly co-occurred, TCR associations were difficult to assign to individual alleles. Most TCR sequences were seen in very few donors, while some public TCRs were found in many individuals. According to a later analysis, parvovirus B19, influenza, CMV and Epstein-Barr virus appeared linked to several top co-occurrence clusters. According to a later analysis, most CMV-associated TCR beta chains appeared to be HLA-restricted, and the HLA associations seemed to be driven largely by CMV exposure. HLA typing was unavailable for some donors at each locus, so association tests used only the typed subset. Because counts were too low, seventeen rarely observed V segments, including chromosome 9 orphons, were excluded from the earlier analysis of 587 of the donors. In a later analysis, HLA-associated TCR beta chains showed more clonal expansion and lower generation probabilities than non-associated chains that were equally common. A further reported finding was that TCR beta sequences accurately predicted the HLA-A and HLA-B alleles for most subjects in the first cohort. A cluster of highly shared sequence variants was judged likely to represent a technical artifact of the sequencing pipeline. A later analysis found that TCR association rates varied across HLA loci, with DRB1 alleles showing the most associated TCRs and HLA-C alleles the fewest.

Library method: the immunoSEQ multiplex PCR assay. The multiplex PCR relied on a mix of 60 forward primers for TCR Vbeta segments and 13 reverse primers for TCR Jbeta segments. The CDR3 region of rearranged TCR beta genes was amplified from genomic DNA with a multiplex PCR assay. On the Illumina HiSeq System, the amplified TCR beta libraries were sequenced as 87-base-pair reads. The original pipeline was this. A later analysis tallied 75 million to 85 million unique TCR beta chains across the 650 to 750 repertoires, and approximately 11 million of those chains were shared by two or more donors. Raw reads were error-corrected and collapsed into unique sequences by a nearest-neighbor algorithm in which closely related sequences were merged to remove PCR and sequencing errors. To assign V, D and J gene segments, CDR3 sequences were aligned to IMGT reference sequences. For a sequence to be retained, a match of at least six nucleotides to both a V gene segment and a J gene segment was required. Rearrangements were classified as productive when the CDR3 lacked stop codons and remained in frame with V and J, and all other rearrangements were classified as non-productive. CDR3 was defined by IMGT convention, running from the second conserved V-encoded cysteine to the conserved J-encoded phenylalanine. The earlier analysis of approximately 500 of the donors excluded sequences that lacked an unambiguous match to a single V gene segment. An earlier analysis of several hundred of the donors called V segments functional above 56.7% productive rearrangements and segregating when the between-donor standard deviation exceeded 5%. A statistical classification framework was built to diagnose cytomegalovirus status from the catalog of TCR beta chain sequences. V and J gene assignment, in a later analysis, came from comparing TCR nucleotide sequences with IMGT/GENE-DB human TR gene sequences. In a later analysis, CDR3 sequences and most-parsimonious VDJ recombination scenarios were assigned using the TCRdist pipeline. In a later analysis, every TCR beta chain was defined by the combination of its CDR3 amino acid sequence and its V-gene family, and reads without a unique V-gene family were dropped. A later analysis removed roughly 590 highly shared, low-generation-probability nucleotide sequences to deal with suspected cross-contamination and a sequencing artifact. In a later analysis, a clonal expansion index for each public chain was calculated from normalized within-repertoire ranks of inferred template counts. Generation probabilities in a later analysis came from a VDJ recombination model fitted to out-of-frame rearrangements, and those results were checked against IGoR. In a later analysis, TCR-TCR, TCR-HLA and TCR-CMV co-occurrence was scored with hypergeometric tests, and a repertoire-size bias correction was applied to TCR pairs. False discovery rates were estimated in a later analysis by permuting HLA or CMV assignments 20 times. In a later analysis, co-occurring TCRs were grouped using DBSCAN, and TCRdist sequence similarity was added for clustering within HLA-allele-positive subsets. Repertoires with fewer than 30,000 or more than 120,000 public chains, plus five repertoires with anomalous nucleotide sharing, were excluded from co-occurrence clustering. The source is immuneACCESS, and TCRdb retained only in-frame sequences with V and J called. Part of the clones is not carried over; for the studies checked, unresolved V genes explain less than half of this, and the remainder is unexplained. That table is the source of V, J and clone size, and D and trimming were worked out from the DNA. Present in this sample are approximately 120,000 clones, around 81% of which were seen just once. 1.2% of the sample comes from the top ten.

V is trimmed back by 7 bases and J by 6 bases, and the junction contains 7 bases that no gene match accounts for. The germline V gene (reference sequence) yields MNHEY for CDR1 and SMNVEV for CDR2. From cysteine to phenylalanine, the CDR3 is 15 amino acids long. Of all the DNA, just the CDR3 is kept, 45 bases in frame from base 1. This clonotype was sampled from a female donor in good health and CMV-seronegative. The source material was PBMCs. The chain joins TRBV27 to TRBJ2-3; 13 nucleotides in the junction match TRBD2. The CDR3 protein sequence reads: CASTSGTSGTDTQYF. The DNA reads TGTGCCAGCACCTCCGGGACTAGCGGGACGGATACGCAGTATTTT.